This T cell receptor (beta chain) was sequenced for a study of cytomegalovirus exposure and HLA in healthy donors. Background on the study: Out of 150 million to 200 million T cells, an earlier analysis found some 110 million unique TCR beta sequences in total.

Study-level points and caveats: HLA-A and HLA-B allele assignments for most subjects were reportedly predicted accurately using TCR beta sequences. The investigators catalogued 164 TCR beta chains as cytomegalovirus-associated. TCR beta V- and J-gene trimming, according to a later analysis, was linked to a missense DCLRE1C variant.

With 60 Vbeta and 13 Jbeta primers, the PCR was carried out. The repertoire was sequenced with immunoSEQ multiplex PCR; TCRdb's copy has only in-frame clones and lacks some. This sample has about 140,000 clones; 82% occur once, and the top ten carry about 3.2%. In the case of this clone: Its antigen is unknown.

The CDR3 length is 16 residues. J was trimmed by 5 bases and V by 3 bases; bases with no gene match: 5. Germline lookup yields CDR1 MDHEN and CDR2 SYDVKM. This TCR derives from a man younger than 35 in good health and CMV-seropositive. V and J are TRBV28 and TRBJ1-6; TRBD1 matches at 9 bases. Material for sequencing was PBMCs. The CDR3 region is CASSFLQGANNSPLHF. In DNA, the CDR3 is TGTGCCAGCAGTTTTCTACAGGGGGCGAATAATTCACCCCTCCACTTT.